Below are 25 T cell receptor beta chains sequenced from a single sample in a study of T cells expressing NK-cell markers. TCRdb re-called the 5' RACE reads; every CDR3 protein appears as one record, without DNA. The specimen's table records approximately 170,000 distinct CDR3 sequences. Sequences were obtained from blood T cells: a sorted CD56 or NKG2C T cell subset, CD4+ or CD8+ T cells, or bulk PBMC T cells (not recorded which). The receptors stem from a man aged 18 to 70 in good health.

The chain links TRBV6-2 or TRBV6-3 to TRBJ2-7; TCRdb's D gene call, TRBD1, goes unchecked for lack of DNA. The CDR3 length is 14 residues. CDR1 MNHEY and CDR2 SVGEGT come from the germline V gene. The CDR3 sequence is CASSYGRGRYEQYF.

The CDR3 loop is CASSEQPDPYEQYF. V gene TRBV6-1 combines with J gene TRBJ2-7. The CDR3 sequence is 14 residues long. Germline values: CDR1 MNHNS, CDR2 SASEGT.

V is TRBV6-6 and J is TRBJ1-4; with no DNA, the TCRdb D assignment of TRBD1 cannot be verified. CDR1 is MNHNY, CDR2 SVGAGI, per germline (reference sequence). The CDR3 length is 13 residues. This CDR3 reads CASRDREREKLFF.

CDR3 loop: CASSSGTRGRVLETQYF. The chain carries TRBV7-9 and TRBJ2-5; TCRdb lists TRBD2, though no DNA is available to test this call. Germline V gene data show CDR1 as SEHNR and CDR2 as FQNEAQ (reference sequence). This CDR3 has 17 amino acids.

The chain recombines TRBV11-3 with TRBJ2-3; TCRdb proposes TRBD1, but this gene call is untestable without DNA. CDR3 length: 16 residues. CDR1 is SGHNT and CDR2 is YENEEA in the germline V gene. The CDR3 is CASSLEGGWGTDTQYF.

The rearrangement joins TRBV19 to TRBJ1-2; the TCRdb call, TRBD1, lacks DNA for checking. The CDR3 runs 13 residues. Germline CDR1 and CDR2: LNHDA and SQIVND (reference sequence). The CDR3 loop is CATEPTGIYGYTF.

The rearrangement links TRBV7-9 to TRBJ2-4; lacking DNA, the TRBD2 call made by TCRdb goes unchecked. There are 16 residues in the CDR3. From germline, CDR1 is SEHNR and CDR2 FQNEAQ (reference sequence). CDR3 sequence: CASSPERGLAKNIQYF.

This rearrangement joins TRBV7-9 to TRBJ2-2; TCRdb outputs TRBD2, but without DNA this stays unchecked. The CDR3 is 16 residues long. CDR1 is SEHNR, CDR2 FQNEAQ, per germline (reference sequence). The chain's CDR3 is CASSLGSAGRTGELFF.

CDR3 loop: CASSQELPEESRGFTDTQYF. The chain is built from TRBV4-2 and TRBJ2-3; the D gene TCRdb calls, TRBD2, cannot be checked with no DNA. This CDR3 has 20 amino acids. Looked up from germline, CDR1 is LGHNA and CDR2 is YNFKEQ.

V gene TRBV14 combines with J gene TRBJ2-7; the D call from TCRdb, TRBD2, cannot be confirmed without DNA. The CDR3 has 13 amino acids. Germline loops: CDR1 SGHDN, CDR2 FVKESK. The CDR3 spells CASSQTSRSEQYF.

This chain links TRBV6-5 with TRBJ2-5; TCRdb's D call, TRBD1, is unchecked because there is no DNA. The length of the CDR3 is 17 residues. Germline CDR1 and CDR2: MNHEY and SVGAGI. The CDR3 sequence: CASSYSKDRHDQETQYF.

The V call is TRBV28, the J call TRBJ2-7; TCRdb's D call, TRBD1, is unchecked because there is no DNA. The CDR3 has 16 amino acids. Germline values: CDR1 MDHEN, CDR2 SYDVKM. The CDR3 sequence is CASSLPPAGASYEQYF.

This chain links TRBV5-5 with TRBJ2-7; checking the TCRdb D call of TRBD1 is not possible without DNA. Germline values: CDR1 SGHKS, CDR2 YYEKEE (reference sequence). The CDR3 runs to 13 residues. The CDR3 sequence: CASSIRETYEQYF.

The chain uses TRBV11-2 and TRBJ2-3; TCRdb's D call of TRBD1 is untestable without DNA. CDR1 SGHAT and CDR2 FQNNGV come from the germline V gene. The CDR3 has 15 residues. The CDR3 region is CASSLGWGGTDTQYF.

The chain uses TRBV9 and TRBJ2-3; the TCRdb call, TRBD1, lacks DNA for checking. The CDR3 covers 14 residues. Germline-derived CDR1 and CDR2 are SGDLS and YYNGEE. CDR3: CASSVWGTMDTQYF.

The rearrangement uses TRBV19 and TRBJ2-2. This CDR3 comprises 14 residues. Germline CDR1 LNHDA, CDR2 SQIVND (reference sequence). The CDR3 sequence is CASSMGQSAGELFF. The whole variable domain, filled in from reference TRBV19 and TRBJ2-2, reads DGGITQSPKYLFRKEGQNVTLSCEQNLNHDAMYWYRQDPGQGLRLIYYSQIVNDFQKGDIAEGYSVSREKKESFPLTVTSAQKNPTAFYLCASSMGQSAGELFFGEGSRLTVL.

The chain recombines TRBV7-3 with TRBJ2-3; there is no DNA to check the TCRdb D call of TRBD2. This CDR3 is 15 amino acids long. CDR1 and CDR2 from the germline V gene are SGHTA and FQGTGA. The CDR3 sequence is CASSTRLAGGDTQYF.

The CDR3 sequence: CASSGDRGEPLMNTEAFF. The chain joins TRBV2 to TRBJ1-1; TCRdb returns TRBD1, unconfirmable since there is no DNA. The V gene's germline CDR1 is SNHLY and CDR2 FYNNEI. The CDR3 is 18 amino acids.

This sequence joins TRBV24-1 and TRBJ1-5; TCRdb gives TRBD1 as the D gene, but with no DNA this cannot be confirmed. Germline V lookup: CDR1 KGHDR, CDR2 SFDVKD. The CDR3 runs 17 residues. The CDR3 spells CATSDLQRGSVNQPQHF.

The chain combines TRBV7-2 with TRBJ2-5; TCRdb selects TRBD1, and the lack of DNA leaves this call unchecked. The germline gives CDR1 SGHTA, CDR2 FQGNSA. CDR3 size: 13 residues. The CDR3 sequence: CASSISGAETQYF.

The chain is built from TRBV6-1 and TRBJ1-1. The CDR3 loop spans 15 amino acids. The germline V gene has CDR1 MNHNS and CDR2 SASEGT. The CDR3 protein is CASSERGLQNTEAFF.

The chain couples TRBV5-1 to TRBJ2-3. Germline CDR1 reads SGHRS; CDR2 reads YFSETQ. The CDR3 length is 16 residues. The CDR3 here is CASSSRIGGTTDTQYF.

The chain joins TRBV5-1 to TRBJ2-3. Germline V gives CDR1 SGHRS, CDR2 YFSETQ. The CDR3 runs to 13 residues. CDR3 amino acids: CASSLAGTDTQYF.

V usage is TRBV10-3 and J usage is TRBJ2-7; TCRdb reports TRBD2, a call that lacks DNA to check it against. The CDR3 sequence is 14 residues long. CDR1 and CDR2 (germline): ENHRY, SYGVKD. The CDR3 protein is CAISDPGLAHEQYF.

The rearrangement uses TRBV12-3 or TRBV12-4 and TRBJ2-5; TCRdb proposes TRBD1, but this gene call is untestable without DNA. The CDR3 runs to 15 residues. The CDR3 protein is CASSLGGRKQETQYF.